Listed below are T cell receptor beta chains from one sample, sequenced in a study of T cell changes during pregnancy in multiple sclerosis. Sequenced by immunoSEQ multiplex PCR; TCRdb stores in-frame clones only, minus some. The repertoire has 25,000 to 35,000 clones, 92% of them found once; the top ten carry about 4.9%. The specimen was peripheral blood, collected in the first trimester of pregnancy. These TCRs come from a female donor in good health, enrolled as a control in a pregnancy study. CDR3s include the opening cysteine and the closing phenylalanine or tryptophan. The D gene is left open where the match is weak. Clone sizes are given selectively: once, few, many, or a class where the clone is expanded.

V gene: TRBV29-1
D gene: TRBD2
J gene: TRBJ2-7
clone size: .
CDR3 protein: CSPTRLAVFPRRVYEQYF
CDR3 DNA: TGCAGCCCTACCCGACTAGCGGTCTTCCCCCGACGGGTCTACGAGCAGTACTTC

V gene: TRBV11-3
D gene: TRBD1
J gene: TRBJ2-5
clone size: .
CDR3 protein: CASSSNRGGETQYF
CDR3 DNA: TGTGCCAGCAGCTCCAACAGGGGTGGGGAGACCCAGTACTTC

V gene: TRBV30
D gene: TRBD2
J gene: TRBJ2-1
clone size: .
CDR3 protein: CAWSVAGGYNEQFF
CDR3 DNA: TGTGCCTGGAGTGTAGCGGGAGGGTACAATGAGCAGTTCTTC

V gene: TRBV19
D gene: .
J gene: TRBJ1-5
clone size: .
CDR3 protein: CASSLYEGMDQPQHF
CDR3 DNA: TGTGCCAGTAGTTTGTACGAGGGAATGGATCAGCCCCAGCATTTT

V gene: TRBV20-1
D gene: .
J gene: TRBJ2-1
clone size: medium-sized
CDR3 protein: CSARPEREQFF
CDR3 DNA: TGCAGTGCTAGGCCAGAGCGGGAGCAGTTCTTC

V gene: TRBV6-5
D gene: TRBD1
J gene: TRBJ1-1
clone size: .
CDR3 protein: CASSYLPGGRYTEAFF
CDR3 DNA: TGTGCCAGCAGTTACCTGCCAGGGGGAAGGTACACTGAAGCTTTCTTT

V gene: TRBV19
D gene: .
J gene: TRBJ1-3
clone size: .
CDR3 protein: CASSISGAGGNTIYF
CDR3 DNA: TGTGCCAGTAGTATATCTGGGGCAGGTGGAAACACCATATATTTT

V gene: TRBV7-6
D gene: .
J gene: TRBJ2-7
clone size: .
CDR3 protein: CASSSRGGTNPYEQYF
CDR3 DNA: TGTGCCAGCAGCTCCCGGGGAGGGACAAACCCCTACGAGCAGTACTTC

V gene: TRBV4-1
D gene: .
J gene: TRBJ2-4
clone size: .
CDR3 protein: CASSRLGVDKNIQYF
CDR3 DNA: TGCGCCAGCAGCCGTCTAGGGGTCGACAAAAACATTCAGTACTTC

V gene: TRBV9
D gene: .
J gene: TRBJ2-7
clone size: .
CDR3 protein: CASSVGGTAGAEYEQYF
CDR3 DNA: TGTGCCAGCAGCGTAGGCGGGACCGCGGGGGCCGAGTACGAGCAGTACTTC

V gene: TRBV6-5
D gene: .
J gene: TRBJ2-5
clone size: .
CDR3 protein: CASSARGGQYF
CDR3 DNA: TGTGCCAGCAGTGCTAGGGGAGGCCAGTACTTC

V gene: TRBV5-6
D gene: .
J gene: TRBJ1-4
clone size: once
CDR3 protein: CASSFGVDNEKLFF
CDR3 DNA: TGTGCCAGCAGCTTCGGAGTCGATAATGAAAAACTGTTTTTT

V gene: TRBV19
D gene: .
J gene: TRBJ1-1
clone size: .
CDR3 protein: CATSDSPGGNTEAFF
CDR3 DNA: TGTGCCACCTCGGACAGCCCGGGGGGCAACACTGAAGCTTTCTTT

V gene: TRBV5-6
D gene: TRBD1
J gene: TRBJ2-1
clone size: .
CDR3 protein: CASSLGGGTGLNEQFF
CDR3 DNA: TGTGCCAGCAGCTTGGGGGGAGGGACAGGGCTCAATGAGCAGTTCTTC

V gene: TRBV5-1
D gene: TRBD1
J gene: TRBJ1-2
clone size: .
CDR3 protein: CASSLGFRDRAFSNYGYTF
CDR3 DNA: TGCGCCAGCAGCTTGGGGTTCCGGGACAGGGCCTTTTCAAACTATGGCTACACCTTC

V gene: TRBV27
D gene: TRBD1
J gene: TRBJ2-2
clone size: .
CDR3 protein: CASSLGQGRAGELFF
CDR3 DNA: TGTGCCAGCAGTCTGGGACAGGGAAGGGCCGGGGAGCTGTTTTTT

V gene: TRBV6-6
D gene: .
J gene: TRBJ2-3
clone size: .
CDR3 protein: CASSTTKTDTQYF
CDR3 DNA: TGTGCCAGCAGTACAACTAAGACAGATACGCAGTATTTT

V gene: TRBV7-2
D gene: TRBD1
J gene: TRBJ1-4
clone size: .
CDR3 protein: CATARQGGEKLFF
CDR3 DNA: TGTGCCACCGCTCGACAGGGCGGTGAAAAACTGTTTTTT

V gene: TRBV19
D gene: .
J gene: TRBJ1-4
clone size: .
CDR3 protein: CASSPGGGREYEKLFF
CDR3 DNA: TGTGCCAGTAGTCCCGGTGGGGGCAGGGAATATGAAAAACTGTTTTTT

V gene: TRBV7-2
D gene: .
J gene: TRBJ1-1
clone size: .
CDR3 protein: CASSLGGGVTEAFF
CDR3 DNA: TGTGCCAGCAGCTTAGGAGGGGGGGTTACTGAAGCTTTCTTT

V gene: TRBV7-2
D gene: .
J gene: TRBJ2-7
clone size: .
CDR3 protein: CASSLVGGPSSYEQYF
CDR3 DNA: TGTGCCAGCAGCTTAGTCGGGGGGCCGAGCTCCTACGAGCAGTACTTC

V gene: TRBV7-2
D gene: .
J gene: TRBJ2-1
clone size: .
CDR3 protein: CASSLWGTGNSGEQFF
CDR3 DNA: TGTGCCAGCAGCTTATGGGGAACAGGGAATTCGGGTGAGCAGTTCTTC

V gene: TRBV19
D gene: TRBD1
J gene: TRBJ1-5
clone size: .
CDR3 protein: CASSRFRTGGDQPQHF
CDR3 DNA: TGTGCCAGTAGTCGATTCAGGACAGGCGGGGATCAGCCCCAGCATTTT

V gene: TRBV7-6
D gene: .
J gene: TRBJ1-3
clone size: .
CDR3 protein: CASSPQTSLSGNTIYF
CDR3 DNA: TGTGCCAGCAGCCCGCAGACATCCCTCTCTGGAAACACCATATATTTT

V gene: TRBV6-5
D gene: TRBD2
J gene: TRBJ2-2
clone size: .
CDR3 protein: CASSFSGGKNTGELFF
CDR3 DNA: TGTGCCAGCAGTTTTAGCGGGGGGAAGAACACCGGGGAGCTGTTTTTT

V gene: TRBV6-1
D gene: .
J gene: TRBJ1-4
clone size: .
CDR3 protein: CASSGLWNEKLFF
CDR3 DNA: TGTGCCAGCAGCGGACTGTGGAATGAAAAACTGTTTTTT

V gene: TRBV20-1
D gene: .
J gene: TRBJ1-2
clone size: .
CDR3 protein: CSARDSGGYTF
CDR3 DNA: TGCAGTGCTAGAGATAGCGGGGGCTACACCTTC

V gene: TRBV7-9
D gene: .
J gene: TRBJ1-1
clone size: once
CDR3 protein: CASSPLRENTEAFF
CDR3 DNA: TGTGCCAGCAGCCCATTGAGGGAGAACACTGAAGCTTTCTTT

V gene: TRBV11-3
D gene: TRBD2
J gene: TRBJ2-2
clone size: .
CDR3 protein: CASSEDGGDTGELFF
CDR3 DNA: TGTGCCAGCAGCGAAGATGGGGGGGACACCGGGGAGCTGTTTTTT

V gene: TRBV5-1
D gene: .
J gene: TRBJ1-2
clone size: once
CDR3 protein: CASGPGDYGYTF
CDR3 DNA: TGCGCCAGCGGCCCAGGGGACTATGGCTACACCTTC

V gene: TRBV6-1
D gene: .
J gene: TRBJ2-5
clone size: .
CDR3 protein: CASRPWRVETQYF
CDR3 DNA: TGTGCCAGCAGACCCTGGAGGGTGGAGACCCAGTACTTC

V gene: TRBV30
D gene: TRBD1
J gene: TRBJ1-2
clone size: .
CDR3 protein: CASLTGYYGYTF
CDR3 DNA: TGTGCCTCTTTGACAGGGTACTATGGCTACACCTTC